This T cell receptor (beta chain) came from a study of blood T cells in healthy people across ages. It was with a sample-barcoded 5' primer and a J-beta primer mix that a second PCR of roughly 6 to 12 cycles was run. A template-switch adaptor that had 12 random nucleotides put a tag on each cDNA molecule. TCRdb reprocessed the 5' RACE reads with MiXCR, giving one entry per CDR3 protein. The sample lists some 1.6 million distinct CDR3 sequences, roughly 32% occurring once. The CDR3 contains 13 residues. Trimming removed 0 bases from V and 12 bases from J; junction bases left unmatched: 10. The germline CDR1 and CDR2 sequences are DFQATT and SNEGSKA (reference sequence). There are a few counts of this clonotype. Its cognate antigen is unknown. Study observations and caveats: Roughly linear age-related decline in beta diversity appeared, significant by age about 40. Naive T cell percentage showed a strong correlation with TCR beta diversity.

The sample providers were healthy Caucasian people from Russia, aged about 6 to 95. The sequencing input was blood. V usage is TRBV20-1 and J usage is TRBJ1-1; 7 nucleotides match TRBD1. The TCR originated in a woman in her twenties or thirties in good health. The CDR3 is CSARDQEGTAPFF. The CDR3 nucleotides are TGCAGTGCTAGAGATCAAGAAGGGACAGCCCCTTTCTTT.